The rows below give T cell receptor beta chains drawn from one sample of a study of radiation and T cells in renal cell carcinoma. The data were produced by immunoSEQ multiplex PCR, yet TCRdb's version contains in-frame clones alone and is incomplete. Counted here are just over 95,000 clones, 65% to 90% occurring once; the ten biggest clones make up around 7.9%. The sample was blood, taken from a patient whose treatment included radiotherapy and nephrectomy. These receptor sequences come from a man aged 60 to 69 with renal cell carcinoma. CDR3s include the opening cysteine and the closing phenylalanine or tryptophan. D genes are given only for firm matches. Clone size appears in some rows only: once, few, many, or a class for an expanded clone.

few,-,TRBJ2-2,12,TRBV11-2,CASSLGSGELFF,TGTGCCAGCAGCTTAGGATCAGGGGAGCTGTTTTTT
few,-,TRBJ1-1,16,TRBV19,CASNQPGRVGNTEAFF,TGTGCCAGTAACCAACCGGGCCGCGTGGGGAACACTGAAGCTTTCTTT
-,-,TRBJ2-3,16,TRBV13,CASSPRRVAGTDTQYF,TGTGCCAGCAGCCCTCGGAGGGTAGCCGGCACAGATACGCAGTATTTT
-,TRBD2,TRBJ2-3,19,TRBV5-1,CASSSTTGTSGRNGGTQYF,TGCGCCAGCAGCTCTACAACCGGGACTAGCGGGAGGAATGGGGGTACGCAGTATTTT
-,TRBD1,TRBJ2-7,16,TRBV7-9,CASSLAGTGKNYEQYF,TGTGCCAGCAGCTTAGCTGGGACAGGGAAGAACTACGAGCAGTACTTC
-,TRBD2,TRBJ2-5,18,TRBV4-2,CASSPEPFSAGGWETQYF,TGTGCCAGCAGCCCAGAGCCTTTTTCAGCGGGAGGATGGGAGACCCAGTACTTC
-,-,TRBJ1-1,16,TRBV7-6,CASSPRTAGLGTEAFF,TGTGCCAGCAGCCCGCGGACCGCGGGACTTGGCACTGAAGCTTTCTTT
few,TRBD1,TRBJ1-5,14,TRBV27,CASSYRGHNQPQHF,TGTGCCAGCAGTTACAGGGGACACAATCAGCCCCAGCATTTT
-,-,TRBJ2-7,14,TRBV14,CASSQATPPYEQYF,TGTGCCAGCAGCCAAGCGACTCCCCCCTACGAGCAGTACTTC
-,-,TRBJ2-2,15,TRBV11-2,CASSPLKGVSGELFF,TGTGCCAGCAGCCCACTAAAGGGAGTTAGCGGGGAGCTGTTTTTT
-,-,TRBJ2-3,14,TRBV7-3,CASTDEGKTDTQYF,TGTGCCAGCACCGACGAGGGGAAAACAGATACGCAGTATTTT
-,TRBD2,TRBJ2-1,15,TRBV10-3,CAIRRSGSGPNEQFF,TGTGCCATCAGAAGGAGCGGGAGTGGGCCAAATGAGCAGTTCTTC
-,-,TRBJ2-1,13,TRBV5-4,CASSFGSRAEQFF,TGTGCCAGCAGCTTCGGGTCGAGGGCCGAGCAGTTCTTC
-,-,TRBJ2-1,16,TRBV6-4,CASSDSYRSSYNEQFF,TGTGCCAGCAGTGACTCTTACAGGAGCTCCTACAATGAGCAGTTCTTC
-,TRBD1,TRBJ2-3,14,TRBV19,CASSPGQQTDTQYF,TGTGCCAGTAGCCCGGGACAGCAAACAGATACGCAGTATTTT
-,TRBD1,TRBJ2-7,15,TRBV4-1,CASSQPGQGSHEQYF,TGCGCCAGCAGCCAGCCGGGACAGGGGTCCCACGAGCAGTACTTC
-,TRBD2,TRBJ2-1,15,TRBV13,CASSLGAGGTDEQFF,TGTGCCAGCAGCTTAGGAGCGGGGGGTACGGATGAGCAGTTCTTC
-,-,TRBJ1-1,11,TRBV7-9,CASSLWADAFF,TGTGCCAGCAGCTTGTGGGCCGATGCTTTCTTT
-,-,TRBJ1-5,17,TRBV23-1,CASSQWGGMGSNQPQHF,TGCGCCAGCAGTCAATGGGGGGGAATGGGAAGCAATCAGCCCCAGCATTTT
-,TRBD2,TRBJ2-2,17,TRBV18,CASSPLGLAGSDGELFF,TGTGCCAGCTCACCATTAGGACTAGCGGGATCTGACGGGGAGCTGTTTTTT
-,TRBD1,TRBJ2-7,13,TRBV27,CASSWDSSYEQYF,TGTGCCAGCAGTTGGGACAGTTCCTACGAGCAGTACTTC
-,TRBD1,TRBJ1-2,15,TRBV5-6,CASTRSQGVDYGYTF,TGTGCCAGCACCCGTTCCCAGGGGGTTGACTATGGCTACACCTTC
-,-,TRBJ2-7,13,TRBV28,CASTGQGTYEQYF,TGTGCCAGCACAGGGCAGGGCACCTACGAGCAGTACTTC
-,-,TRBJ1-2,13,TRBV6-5,CASSPRGQYGYTF,TGTGCCAGCAGCCCCAGAGGACAATATGGCTACACCTTC
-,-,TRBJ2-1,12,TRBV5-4,CASSLDLASPFF,TGTGCCAGCAGCTTGGATCTAGCTTCACCGTTCTTC